This entry concerns a single T cell receptor beta chain. This sample is drawn from a study of blood T cell repertoires in COVID-19. Study in general: Donors in the United States, Italy and Spain gave samples during acute or convalescent COVID-19. T cells, B-cell-depleted T cells, or PBMCs provided the cDNA or gDNA that served as material.

Authors' analysis steps: Nucleated cell counts were estimated from reference gene primer amplification. Sequenced by immunoSEQ multiplex PCR; TCRdb stores in-frame clones only, minus some. V and J calls plus clone size are reproduced from that table; the DNA served to infer D and trimming. In the table there are about 150,000 clones, about 90% of which are singletons. This clonotype was obtained from a man over 45 with acute or convalescent COVID-19. Sequenced: peripheral blood.

As DNA, the CDR3 is TGTGCCAGCAGCCAAGATTGGACTAGCGGGAGGAGCCACGAGCAGTACTTC. This sequence encodes CASSQDWTSGRSHEQYF. The chain couples TRBV3-1 (or the pseudogene TRBV3-2) to TRBJ2-7, with 14 nucleotides matching TRBD2. The germline V gene encodes CDR1 LGHDT and CDR2 YNNKEL (reference sequence). This CDR3 spans 17 amino acids. V shed 0 bases, J shed 5 bases, and the junction held 6 bases outside the gene matches.